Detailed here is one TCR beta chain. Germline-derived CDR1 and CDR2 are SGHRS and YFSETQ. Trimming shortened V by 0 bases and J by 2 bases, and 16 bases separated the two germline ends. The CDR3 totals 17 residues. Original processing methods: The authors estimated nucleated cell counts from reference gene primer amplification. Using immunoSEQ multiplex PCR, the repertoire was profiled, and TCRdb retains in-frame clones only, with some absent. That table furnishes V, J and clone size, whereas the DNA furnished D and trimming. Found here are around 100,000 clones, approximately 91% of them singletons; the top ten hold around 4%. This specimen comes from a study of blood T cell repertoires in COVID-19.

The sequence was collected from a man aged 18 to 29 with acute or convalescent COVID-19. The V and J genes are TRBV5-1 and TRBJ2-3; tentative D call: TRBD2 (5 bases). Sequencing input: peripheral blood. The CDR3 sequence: CASSLGGGLALTDTQYF. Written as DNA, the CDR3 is TGCGCCAGCAGCTTGGGTGGTGGTCTAGCCCTCACAGATACGCAGTATTTT.